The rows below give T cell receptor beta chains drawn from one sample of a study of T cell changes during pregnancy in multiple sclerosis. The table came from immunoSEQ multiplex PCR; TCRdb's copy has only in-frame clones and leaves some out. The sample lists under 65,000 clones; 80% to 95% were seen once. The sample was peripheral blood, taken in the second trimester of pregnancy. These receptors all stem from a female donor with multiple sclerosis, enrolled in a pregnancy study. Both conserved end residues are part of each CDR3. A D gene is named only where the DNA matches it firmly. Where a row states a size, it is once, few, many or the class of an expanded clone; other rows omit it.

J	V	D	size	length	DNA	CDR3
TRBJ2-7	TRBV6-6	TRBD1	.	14	TGTGCCAGCAGCGCGACAGGGGGAGGCTACGAGCAGTACTTC	CASSATGGGYEQYF
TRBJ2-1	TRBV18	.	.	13	TGTGCCAGCTCCCAGGACTCTTACAATGAGCAGTTCTTC	CASSQDSYNEQFF
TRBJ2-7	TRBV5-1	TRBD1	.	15	TGCGCCAGCAGCTTGCAAGACAGGGTGGCCTACGAGCAGTACTTC	CASSLQDRVAYEQYF
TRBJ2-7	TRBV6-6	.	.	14	TGTGCCAGCAGTTACTCGTATCTGAGCTACGAGCAGTACTTC	CASSYSYLSYEQYF
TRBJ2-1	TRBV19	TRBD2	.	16	TGTGCCAGTAGGGCGGGGAGCGGGGAATCCTACAATGAGCAGTTCTTC	CASRAGSGESYNEQFF
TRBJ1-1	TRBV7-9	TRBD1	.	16	TGTGCCAGCAGCCTACAGGGGGCGCTTGGGAACACTGAAGCTTTCTTT	CASSLQGALGNTEAFF
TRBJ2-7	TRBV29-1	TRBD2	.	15	TGCAGCGGATCCAGACTTAGTAGCGGGAAGTACGAGCAGTACTTC	CSGSRLSSGKYEQYF
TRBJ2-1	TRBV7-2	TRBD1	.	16	TGTGCCAGCAGCGACCGGACAGGCAGCTCCTACAATGAGCAGTTCTTC	CASSDRTGSSYNEQFF
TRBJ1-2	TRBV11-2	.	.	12	TGTGCCAGCAGCTTACCCCCGTATGGCTACACCTTC	CASSLPPYGYTF
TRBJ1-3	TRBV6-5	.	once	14	TGTGCCAGCAGCTCCGAGAGCTCTGGAAACACCATATATTTT	CASSSESSGNTIYF
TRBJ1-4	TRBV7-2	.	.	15	TGTGCCAGCAGCTTATACGCAGGGTCTAATGAAAAACTGTTTTTT	CASSLYAGSNEKLFF
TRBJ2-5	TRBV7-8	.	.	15	TGTGCCAGCAGCTTAGTTTGGGCGGGACGAGAGACCCAGTACTTC	CASSLVWAGRETQYF
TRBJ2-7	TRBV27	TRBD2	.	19	TGTGCCAGCAGTCCCAAGACTAGCGGGAGCTCTTTGGGAGGCTACGAGCAGTACTTC	CASSPKTSGSSLGGYEQYF
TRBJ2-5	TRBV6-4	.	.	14	TGTGCCAGCAGTGACTCGATAGGGGCAGAGACCCAGTACTTC	CASSDSIGAETQYF
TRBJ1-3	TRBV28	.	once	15	TGTGCCAGCAGTACGATACAGGTCTCTGGAAACACCATATATTTT	CASSTIQVSGNTIYF